This T cell receptor beta chain was identified in a study of blood T cell repertoires in COVID-19. Methods used by the authors: Amplification of reference gene primers was used by the study to estimate nucleated cell counts. Clones were sequenced by immunoSEQ multiplex PCR, and TCRdb holds only the in-frame ones, with some missing. V and J calls and clone size come straight from that table; D and trimming were deduced from the DNA. The sample contains 150,000 or so clones, 80% of which appear only once. This CDR3 spans 16 amino acids. V lost 3 bases and J lost 3; bases outside the gene matches: 7. Germline V lookup: CDR1 LGHDT, CDR2 YNNKEL (reference sequence).

This TCR came from a woman aged 55-69 years who had recovered from COVID-19. The chain combines TRBV3-1 (or the pseudogene TRBV3-2) with TRBJ1-2; TRBD1 aligns across 10 bases. The sequencing sample was made of PBMCs or T cells enriched from blood (not recorded which). This CDR3 reads CASSQYTGTGDYGYTF. The CDR3 coding sequence is TGTGCCAGCAGCCAGTACACCGGGACAGGGGACTATGGCTACACCTTC.